One sample yielded the 27 T cell receptor beta chains listed below, sequenced in a study of OX40 agonist ivuxolimab in advanced cancers. Library preparation was by the immunoSEQ multiplex PCR assay. The immuneACCESS repertoire file appears here via TCRdb, limited to in-frame rearrangements. These files lack a portion of the clones; in checked studies, under half of the deficit traces to unresolved V genes, and the cause of the others is not known. In this sample the table shows 35,000 to 50,000 clones, around 84% of which occur a single time. The biggest ten clones account for 21% of the sample. The sequenced sample was CD4+ or CD8+ T cells sorted from blood, obtained in a trial of the OX40 agonist ivuxolimab. The receptors shown here come from an adult with an advanced solid tumor such as melanoma, head and neck, liver or kidney cancer.

The chain links TRBV19 to TRBJ1-1, with D hard to call. The CDR3 is 16 amino acids. V was cut by 2 bases and J by 2 bases, with 15 bases left in between. Germline V CDR1 and CDR2: LNHDA, SQIVND (reference sequence). CDR3 loop: CASSIRREKGNTEAFF. CDR3 DNA sequence: TGTGCCAGTAGTATAAGGAGGGAGAAGGGCAACACTGAAGCTTTCTTT.

The chain uses TRBV28 and TRBJ2-3, with TRBD2 matching over 12 bases. In germline, CDR1 is MDHEN, CDR2 SYDVKM. Trimming cost V 6 bases and J 2 bases; bases outside gene matches: 6. This CDR3 has 16 residues. CDR3 DNA: TGTGCCAGCAGCTTCGGACTAGCGGGACCCACAGATACGCAGTATTTT. Translated, it gives CASSFGLAGPTDTQYF.

The chain is built from TRBV19 and TRBJ2-5, with a tentative D call TRBD2 (6 bases). Germline V gene sequence: CDR1 LNHDA, CDR2 SQIVND (reference sequence). V shed 10 bases and J shed 1 base, with 13 bases lying between them. The length of the CDR3 is 13 residues. The CDR3 sequence: CAITGDRQETQYF. DNA of the CDR3: TGTGCCATTACGGGGGACCGCCAAGAGACCCAGTACTTC.

The rearrangement links TRBV9 to TRBJ2-3; no firm D call. The CDR3 length is 14 residues. Germline assignment: CDR1 SGDLS and CDR2 YYNGEE. The V end was cut by 0 bases, the J end by 2 bases, with 7 bases between. CDR3 amino acids: CASSVDPPTDTQYF. In nucleotides, the CDR3 is TGTGCCAGCAGCGTAGACCCCCCCACAGATACGCAGTATTTT.

This clone was found once. The V gene is TRBV7-4, the J gene TRBJ2-7; 7 bases are a match to TRBD1. The CDR3 consists of 13 residues. Germline values: CDR1 SGHVT, CDR2 SQSDAQ. J gave up 3 bases and V 5 bases, and 4 bases lay outside the gene matches. The CDR3 region has the DNA TGTGCCAGCAGCCTGGGACAGATCTACGAGCAGTACTTC. This encodes CASSLGQIYEQYF.

The chain is built from TRBV15 and TRBJ2-1; D is possibly TRBD2 (5 bases). Trimming took off 0 bases at V and 4 bases at J, with 13 bases between the two ends. CDR1 and CDR2 (germline): LNHNV, YYDKDF (reference sequence). The CDR3 is 16 residues long. The CDR3 bases are TGTGCCACCAGCAGAGATCTCGGCAGCGGTTACAATGAGCAGTTCTTC. Translated, it gives CATSRDLGSGYNEQFF.

The chain is built from TRBV28 and TRBJ1-1; D remains ambiguous. This CDR3 is built from 12 residues. Trimming shortened V by 3 bases and J by 5 bases, and 7 bases separated the two germline ends. Germline values: CDR1 MDHEN, CDR2 SYDVKM. CDR3 in amino acids: CASSFPGTEAFF. The CDR3 bases are TGTGCCAGCAGTTTCCCGGGAACTGAAGCTTTCTTT.

Within the sample, this clone is medium-sized (0.01 to 0.1%). In the same sample, other DNA sequences code for this CDR3. The CDR3 DNA is TGTGCCACCAGCAGAGAGGAGGGGGATGGCTACACCTTC. This encodes CATSREEGDGYTF. The gene calls are TRBV15 and TRBJ1-2, with D perhaps matching TRBD1 (6 bases). CDR1 LNHNV and CDR2 YYDKDF come from the germline V gene (reference sequence). This CDR3 has 13 residues. Deletions cut 0 bases from V and 6 bases from J, with 8 bases between.

This clone was counted only a few times. V gene TRBV4-3 combines with J gene TRBJ2-1; D gene ambiguous. V was shortened by 0 bases and J by 9 bases, with 18 bases between the two germline ends. Germline V gene data show CDR1 as LGHNA and CDR2 as YSLEER. This CDR3 has 16 residues. CDR3 coding DNA: TGCGCCAGCAGCCAAGATCCCACTGGCGGATCAAGTGAGCAGTTCTTC. Amino acids: CASSQDPTGGSSEQFF.

This clone showed up just a few times. The V call is TRBV7-6, the J call TRBJ1-6; unclear D gene. V lost 5 bases to trimming and J lost 5 bases, with 10 bases between them. Germline-derived CDR1 and CDR2 are SGHVS and FNYEAQ. The CDR3 has 14 amino acids. The CDR3 sequence is CASSETENNSPLHF. The DNA for the CDR3 is TGTGCCAGCAGCGAGACGGAGAATAATTCACCCCTCCACTTT.

This clone was seen just once. The rearrangement joins TRBV6-5 to TRBJ2-7, with a tentative D call TRBD2 (6 bases). Trimming shortened V by 6 bases and J by 3 bases, and 9 bases separated the two germline ends. The CDR3 length is 12 residues. CDR1 and CDR2 from the germline V gene are MNHEY and SVGAGI. CDR3 loop: CASSGTLYEQYF. In nucleotides, the CDR3 is TGTGCCAGCAGCGGGACTCTCTACGAGCAGTACTTC.

The chain carries TRBV25-1 and TRBJ2-1, with D unresolved. V was shortened by 5 bases and J by 0 bases, with 2 bases between the two germline ends. Germline lookup yields CDR1 MGHDK and CDR2 SYGVNS. The CDR3 extends over 12 amino acids. CDR3 loop: CASSISYNEQFF. CDR3 nucleotide sequence: TGTGCCAGCAGTATCTCCTACAATGAGCAGTTCTTC.

This clone was observed once. The rearrangement joins TRBV9 to TRBJ2-1, with D possibly being TRBD1 (5 bases). Germline CDR1 reads SGDLS; CDR2 reads YYNGEE. V lost 3 bases, J lost 5 bases, and 12 bases lay in between. The CDR3 has 14 residues. In nucleotides, the CDR3 is TGTGCCAGCAGCGGGCAAGACAGACACAATGAGCAGTTCTTC. Residues: CASSGQDRHNEQFF.

There are a few counts of this clone. The chain has TRBV7-2 and TRBJ2-5; 12 nucleotides agree with TRBD1. With 5 bases clipped from V and 2 bases from J, the junction kept 15 bases outside the gene matches. The CDR3 spans 19 residues. The V gene's germline CDR1 is SGHTA and CDR2 FQGNSA. CDR3 DNA: TGTGCCAGCAGCGCTCCGGGACAGGGGGCGCGTAGTATACAAGAGACCCAGTACTTC. Translation gives CASSAPGQGARSIQETQYF.

V usage is TRBV19 and J usage is TRBJ2-7, with D perhaps matching TRBD1 or TRBD2 (5 bases each). V was shortened by 7 bases and J by 2 bases, with 18 bases between the two germline ends. The germline V gene encodes CDR1 LNHDA and CDR2 SQIVND (reference sequence). The length of the CDR3 is 15 residues. This chain's CDR3 is CASTPGTDATYEQYF. In DNA form, the CDR3 reads TGTGCCAGTACCCCTGGGACGGACGCAACCTACGAGCAGTACTTC.

This clone was counted once. The V gene is TRBV4-2, the J gene TRBJ1-6, with D unclear. CDR3 length equals 16 residues. Germline CDR1 reads LGHNA; CDR2 reads YNFKEQ. Trimming removed 0 bases at V and 13 bases at J, with 19 bases between. The CDR3 nucleotides read TGTGCCAGCAGCCAAGATAGGACCCCCGTGGTAGTTCCCCTCCACTTT. This encodes CASSQDRTPVVVPLHF.

V gene TRBV7-2 combines with J gene TRBJ1-1; 8 bases map to TRBD1. The CDR3 sequence is 14 residues long. Germline CDR1 is SGHTA and CDR2 is FQGNSA. After removal of 4 bases from V and 8 bases from J, the junction contained 9 bases not matched to a gene. In DNA, the CDR3 is TGTGCCAGCAGCTCCAGGGGGCGCAAGATCGAAGCTTTCTTT. Amino acid sequence: CASSSRGRKIEAFF.

The genes are TRBV4-2 and TRBJ2-2; 7 positions match TRBD1. This CDR3 contains 15 residues. With 3 bases clipped from V and 1 base from J, the junction kept 2 bases outside the gene matches. Looked up from germline, CDR1 is LGHNA and CDR2 is YNFKEQ. The CDR3 protein is CASSHRTGNTGELFF. In nucleotides, the CDR3 is TGTGCCAGCAGCCATCGGACAGGGAACACCGGGGAGCTGTTTTTT.

The V gene is TRBV19, the J gene TRBJ2-5; no firm D call. The V and J ends lost 2 bases and 2 bases respectively, with 6 bases between them. The CDR3 is 13 residues long. Germline V gene data show CDR1 as LNHDA and CDR2 as SQIVND (reference sequence). The CDR3 spells CASSILGQETQYF. The DNA of the CDR3 is TGTGCCAGTAGTATATTGGGTCAAGAGACCCAGTACTTC.

The chain joins TRBV25-1 to TRBJ2-7; TRBD2 matches 7 bases. After removal of 1 base from V and 3 bases from J, the junction contained 3 bases not matched to a gene. This CDR3 spans 14 amino acids. CDR1 MGHDK and CDR2 SYGVNS come from the germline V gene. The CDR3 region has the DNA TGTGCCAGCAGTGAATTCGGGGGGAACTACGAGCAGTACTTC. Its protein product is CASSEFGGNYEQYF.

This chain joins TRBV9 and TRBJ2-5; 9 bases are shared with TRBD2. Germline CDR1 and CDR2: SGDLS and YYNGEE. V lost 4 bases, J lost 5 bases, and 12 bases stayed unmatched. The CDR3 has 16 residues. Written as DNA, the CDR3 is TGTGCCAGCAGCCCCGCGATGGCGGGGGGGCATGAGACCCAGTACTTC. It codes for CASSPAMAGGHETQYF.

The chain uses TRBV5-6 and TRBJ1-1, with a tentative D call TRBD1 (5 bases). V lost 3 bases, J lost 1 base, and 10 bases lay in between. Germline V gives CDR1 SGHDT, CDR2 YYEEEE. The CDR3 covers 14 residues. The CDR3 here is CASSSSGGNTEAFF. CDR3 DNA: TGTGCCAGCAGCTCATCGGGGGGGAACACTGAAGCTTTCTTT.

This sequence joins TRBV4-1 and TRBJ1-3; 8 positions agree with TRBD1. J lost 9 bases, V lost 0 bases, and 19 bases had no gene match. This CDR3 spans 19 amino acids. Germline CDR1 MGHRA, CDR2 YSYEKL. The CDR3 loop reads CASSQDWGGQATIVATIYF. CDR3 nucleotide sequence: TGCGCCAGCAGCCAAGACTGGGGGGGACAGGCTACAATCGTGGCCACCATATATTTT.

The V call is TRBV4-1, the J call TRBJ1-4; D is undetermined. The CDR3 contains 14 residues. V was shortened by 0 bases and J by 3 bases, with 5 bases between the two germline ends. Germline values: CDR1 MGHRA, CDR2 YSYEKL. CDR3 sequence reads: CASSQDRANEKLFF. CDR3 sequence (DNA): TGCGCCAGCAGCCAAGATCGGGCTAATGAAAAACTGTTTTTT.

The V and J genes are TRBV6-1 and TRBJ1-1, with no clear D. This CDR3 is built from 13 residues. In germline, CDR1 is MNHNS, CDR2 SASEGT. Deletions cut 5 bases from V and 0 bases from J, with 7 bases between. DNA for the CDR3: TGTGCCAGCAGTACAACAGTGAACACTGAAGCTTTCTTT. Translating it yields CASSTTVNTEAFF.

The rearrangement joins TRBV11-1 to TRBJ2-5; tentatively, D is TRBD1 (5 bases). V was pared by 4 bases and J by 2 bases, with 11 bases between. The CDR3 length is 14 residues. Germline V gene sequence: CDR1 SGHAT, CDR2 FQDESV (reference sequence). The CDR3 DNA is TGTGCCAGCAGCTCGACAGCTATTCAAGAGACCCAGTACTTC. This sequence encodes CASSSTAIQETQYF. Full variable domain (remainder filled in from reference TRBV11-1 and TRBJ2-5): EAEVAQSPRYKITEKSQAVAFWCDPISGHATLYWYRQILGQGPELLVQFQDESVVDDSQLPKDRFSAERLKGVDSTLKIQPAELGDSAMYLCASSSTAIQETQYFGPGTRLLVL.

The CDR3 DNA reads TGTGCCAGCAGCCCATTTTCATCCGGGACAGGGCCGGGGTACGTC. As protein: CASSPFSSGTGPGYV. V usage is TRBV9 and J usage is TRBJ2-7; the match to TRBD1 covers 9 bases. V shed 4 bases and J 12 bases; nucleotides not matched to a gene: 17. The germline V gene encodes CDR1 SGDLS and CDR2 YYNGEE. The CDR3 has 15 amino acids.